This TCR beta chain was profiled in a study of T-cell reconstitution after alpha-beta-depleted transplantation in children. With V trimmed by 0 bases and J by 4 bases, 12 bases remained unmatched. This CDR3 contains 17 residues. Germline V CDR1 and CDR2: DFQATT, SNEGSKA (reference sequence). The study's findings and limits: Most T-cell counts and diversity one year after the transplant came from T cells that were newly produced. Recipient T cells and thymic progenitors that survived gave rise to the high TCRbeta diversity observed at day 60 in some patients. Where alpha-beta T cells came from about two months after transplant was reportedly several hundred expanded graft clones.

Construction of the TCRbeta library involved unique molecular identifiers. Using its own MiXCR run on the PCR reads, TCRdb lists one record per CDR3 protein. The table lists about 830,000 distinct CDR3 sequences, 15% to 20% of them singletons. Points on this clonotype: The antigen is not known.

The chain recombines TRBV20-1 with TRBJ2-7; 10 bases line up with TRBD1. Sample: PBMCs, mostly from graft donor cells, taken 360 days after TCRalphabeta/CD19-depleted stem cell transplant. The sequence was obtained from a male patient between 5 and 17 years old who had a stem cell transplant for acute lymphoblastic leukemia, so the T cells may come from the graft donor. The CDR3 loop reads CSARDLDGTGALYEQYF. CDR3 nucleotide sequence: TGCAGTGCTAGAGATTTAGACGGGACAGGGGCCTTGTACGAGCAGTACTTC.